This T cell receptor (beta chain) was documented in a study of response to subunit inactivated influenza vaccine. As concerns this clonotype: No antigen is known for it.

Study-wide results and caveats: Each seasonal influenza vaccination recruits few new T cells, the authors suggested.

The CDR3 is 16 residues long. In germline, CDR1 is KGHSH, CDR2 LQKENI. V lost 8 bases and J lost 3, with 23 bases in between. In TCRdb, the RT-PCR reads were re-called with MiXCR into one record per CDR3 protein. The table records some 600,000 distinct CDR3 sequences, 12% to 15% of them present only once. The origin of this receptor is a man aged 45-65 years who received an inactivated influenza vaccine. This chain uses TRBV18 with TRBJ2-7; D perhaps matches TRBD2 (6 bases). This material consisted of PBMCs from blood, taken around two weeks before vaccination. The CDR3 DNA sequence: TGTGCCAGCCCCCTCCCCCGGGGGAGCCCCAACTACGAGCAGTACTTC. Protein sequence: CASPLPRGSPNYEQYF.